This TCR beta chain was retrieved from a study of fetal regulatory T cell absence and autoimmunity. Whole-study context: Exocrine pancreas autoimmunity occurred in IPEX patients lacking clinical diabetes. Study-wide points: Oligoclonal TCR enrichment in pancreas over cord blood reached over 95-fold for some clones.

Produced via immunoSEQ multiplex PCR; TCRdb's table is partial and in-frame only. In the table there are more than 90,000 clones, 55% to 75% of which are singletons. Between the trimmed V and J ends, which lost 5 bases and 0 bases, there was a span of 5 bases. Germline loops: CDR1 LNHDA, CDR2 SQIVND (reference sequence). The CDR3 extends over 13 amino acids. This clone has a handful of counts. The antigen remains unidentified. What was sequenced was pancreas tissue. This sequence was found in a male donor with IPEX syndrome. The gene calls are TRBV19 and TRBJ2-1; no definite D call. The DNA of the CDR3 is TGTGCCAGTAGTTTATTCTCCTACAATGAGCAGTTCTTC. Protein product: CASSLFSYNEQFF.